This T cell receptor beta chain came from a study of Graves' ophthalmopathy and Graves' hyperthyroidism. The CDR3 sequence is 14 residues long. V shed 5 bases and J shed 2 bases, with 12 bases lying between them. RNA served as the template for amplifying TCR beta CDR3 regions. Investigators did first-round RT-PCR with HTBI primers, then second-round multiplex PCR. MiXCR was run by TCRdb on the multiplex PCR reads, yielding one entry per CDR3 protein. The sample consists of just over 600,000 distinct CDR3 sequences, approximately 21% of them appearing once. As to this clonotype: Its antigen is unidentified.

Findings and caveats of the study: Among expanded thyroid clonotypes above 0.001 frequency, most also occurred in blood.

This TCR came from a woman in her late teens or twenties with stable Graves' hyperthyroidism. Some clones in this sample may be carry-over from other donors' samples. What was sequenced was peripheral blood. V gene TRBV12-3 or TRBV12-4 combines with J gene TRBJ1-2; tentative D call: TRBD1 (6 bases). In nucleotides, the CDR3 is TGTGCCAGCAGTCCGACAGGAGAGAACTATGGCTACACCTTC. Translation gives CASSPTGENYGYTF.